These 14 T cell receptor beta chains share one sample of origin, sequenced in a study of vaccination effects on CD4 cells after COVID-19. Sequencing used immunoSEQ multiplex PCR; TCRdb keeps in-frame clones, though not all of them. The table includes roughly 65,000 clones, less than 85% detected once. Viral peptide pool expansion of antigen-specific CD4+ T cells preceded sequencing in the ViraFEST assay. Researchers isolated CD4+ T cells once about 11 days of culture had elapsed. None of these healthy vaccinees had been infected with SARS-CoV-2 before vaccination. Antigen specificity for these receptors is unknown. Sequences were derived from CD4+ T cells from PBMCs cultured with HCoV-NL63 spike peptides, sampled before COVID-19 vaccination. All receptors derive from a human donor who received a COVID-19 vaccine.

In its sample, this clone was seen once. The chain recombines TRBV28 with TRBJ1-1, with unresolved D. In germline, CDR1 is MDHEN, CDR2 SYDVKM. The V gene lost 5 bases and the J gene lost 0 bases, with 10 bases spanning the gap. The CDR3 contains 14 residues. The CDR3 sequence: CASSPRRMNTEAFF. Here the CDR3 DNA reads TGTGCCAGCAGTCCCCGCAGAATGAACACTGAAGCTTTCTTT.

The chain couples TRBV25-1 to TRBJ2-3; perhaps TRBD2 as D (6 bases). CDR3 length: 14 amino acids. V lost 10 bases to trimming and J lost 0 bases, with 14 bases between them. Germline V gene sequence: CDR1 MGHDK, CDR2 SYGVNS. The CDR3 DNA reads TGTGCCACCCAGGAGGGACTTAGCACAGATACGCAGTATTTT. Its translation: CATQEGLSTDTQYF.

V usage is TRBV6-5 and J usage is TRBJ2-3; TRBD1 aligns across 8 bases. From germline, CDR1 is MNHEY and CDR2 SVGAGI. Germline trimming cut 2 bases from V and 8 bases from J; bases unmatched to any gene: 9. This CDR3 has 15 amino acids. Written as DNA, the CDR3 is TGTGCCAGCAGTTACGGCAGGGGGCGAGAGGGTACGCAGTATTTT. Its translation: CASSYGRGREGTQYF.

The chain has TRBV7-9 and TRBJ1-5; D ambiguous. Trimming took off 2 bases at V and 4 bases at J, with 6 bases between the two ends. The CDR3 length is 13 residues. The germline gives CDR1 SEHNR, CDR2 FQNEAQ (reference sequence). The CDR3 protein is CASSLSLNQPQHF. CDR3 sequence (DNA): TGTGCCAGCAGCTTATCTTTAAATCAGCCCCAGCATTTT.

The chain recombines TRBV13 with TRBJ2-5, with D perhaps matching TRBD1 (6 bases). The CDR3 contains 14 residues. Germline assignment: CDR1 PRHDT and CDR2 FYEKMQ (reference sequence). The V end was cut by 3 bases, the J end by 2 bases, with 10 bases between. The CDR3 region is CASSFGTSQETQYF. In DNA, the CDR3 is TGTGCCAGCAGCTTCGGGACAAGTCAAGAGACCCAGTACTTC. Full variable domain (missing parts from reference TRBV13 and TRBJ2-5): AAGVIQSPRHLIKEKRETATLKCYPIPRHDTVYWYQQGPGQDPQFLISFYEKMQSDKGSIPDRFSAQQFSDYHSELNMSSLELGDSALYFCASSFGTSQETQYFGPGTRLLVL.

The genes are TRBV4-2 and TRBJ1-4, with 9 positions matching TRBD1. Trimming took 0 bases from V and 5 from J; bases not matched to a gene: 7. The CDR3 is 17 residues long. Germline V CDR1 and CDR2: LGHNA, YNFKEQ. The DNA for the CDR3 is TGTGCCAGCAGCCAAGATCTAATCGGGACAGGGAATGAAAAACTGTTTTTT. It specifies CASSQDLIGTGNEKLFF.

The rearrangement uses TRBV18 and TRBJ2-5; 9 bases agree with TRBD2. Germline CDR1 is KGHSH and CDR2 is LQKENI. V dropped 3 bases and J dropped 7; count of bases not matched to a gene: 6. The CDR3 loop spans 14 amino acids. CDR3 sequence (DNA): TGTGCCAGCTCACCTAGCGGGGGCGCCGGGACCCAGTACTTC. Translating it yields CASSPSGGAGTQYF.

The chain combines TRBV6-2 or TRBV6-3 with TRBJ2-5; 8 bases are shared with TRBD2. CDR3 length: 15 residues. After removal of 3 bases from V and 4 bases from J, the junction contained 7 bases not matched to a gene. In germline, CDR1 is MNHEY, CDR2 SVGEGT. The CDR3 DNA sequence: TGTGCCAGCAGTTATGTGGGACTAGATGGAGAGACCCAGTACTTC. It codes for CASSYVGLDGETQYF.

The chain carries TRBV7-2 and TRBJ1-1; maybe TRBD1 (5 bases). Trimming removed 1 base from V and 5 bases from J, with 8 bases in between. CDR1 and CDR2 (germline): SGHTA, FQGNSA. This CDR3 region has 13 residues. The CDR3, as DNA: TGTGCCAGCAGCTTAGGGTGGGGGACTGAAGCTTTCTTT. Translated: CASSLGWGTEAFF.

The V gene is TRBV27, the J gene TRBJ2-2, with unresolved D. The length of the CDR3 is 14 residues. The V gene's germline CDR1 is MNHEY and CDR2 SMNVEV (reference sequence). V dropped 3 bases and J dropped 2 bases, with 7 bases sitting between them. The CDR3: CASSLNRNTGELFF. CDR3 in DNA: TGTGCCAGCAGTTTGAACAGAAACACCGGGGAGCTGTTTTTT.

The chain's CDR3 is CASSFSYSGNTIYF. The CDR3 DNA sequence: TGTGCCAGCAGCTTCTCTTACTCTGGAAACACCATATATTTT. The rearrangement uses TRBV5-8 and TRBJ1-3; D is unclear. Trimming took 2 bases from V and 0 from J, leaving 6 bases between them. This CDR3 is 14 amino acids long. Per the germline V gene, CDR1 is SGHTS and CDR2 is YDEGEE.

The genes are TRBV29-1 and TRBJ1-3; a possible D gene is TRBD1 (5 bases). This CDR3 contains 16 residues. Trimming took off 1 base at V and 9 bases at J, with 22 bases between the two ends. From germline, CDR1 is SQVTM and CDR2 ANQGSEA. The chain's CDR3 is CSVEVSGGSRGGTIYF. The CDR3 DNA sequence: TGCAGCGTTGAAGTATCGGGCGGCAGCCGGGGGGGCACCATATATTTT.

The J gene is TRBJ1-1, the V gene TRBV5-6; weak D call: TRBD1 (5 bases). The germline V gene has CDR1 SGHDT and CDR2 YYEEEE. The CDR3 consists of 14 residues. Trimming removed 4 bases at V and 4 bases at J, with 14 bases between. DNA for the CDR3: TGTGCCAGCAGCCCCCGGGGACGGGGCACTGAAGCTTTCTTT. Translation gives CASSPRGRGTEAFF.

The chain couples TRBV5-6 to TRBJ1-2; 8 bases map to TRBD1. CDR1 is SGHDT and CDR2 is YYEEEE in the germline V gene. V shed 6 bases and J 4 bases; nucleotides not matched to a gene: 8. This CDR3 has 14 residues. The CDR3 nucleotides are TGTGCCAGCACCGGGACAGGTCTCGTCTATGGCTACACCTTC. Translation: CASTGTGLVYGYTF.